Listed below are T cell receptor beta chains from one sample, sequenced in a study of T cells in Graves' hyperthyroidism and ophthalmopathy. Via MiXCR, TCRdb re-called the multiplex PCR reads, giving one row per CDR3 protein. The sample has about 600,000 distinct CDR3 sequences; 13% to 15% are singletons. Sequencing was carried out using blood. The receptor source for this set is a woman aged 18-29 years with Graves' ophthalmopathy. The CDR3 runs from the conserved cysteine through the conserved F or W. The D gene is left open where the match is weak. Clone size appears in some rows only: once, few, many, or a class for an expanded clone.

>TRBV27|TRBJ2-4|few|NA
CASRWGRGAKNIQYF
TGTGCCAGCAGGTGGGGCCGCGGAGCCAAAAACATTCAGTACTTC
>TRBV5-1|TRBJ1-3|NA|NA
CASSPGPVSGNTIYF
TGCGCCAGCAGTCCAGGGCCGGTCTCTGGAAACACCATATATTTT
>TRBV6-5|TRBJ2-7|NA|NA
CASSSYMSYEQYF
TGTGCCAGCAGTTCTTACATGAGCTACGAGCAGTACTTC
>TRBV5-1|TRBJ1-1|once|NA
CASSLTGGPNTEAFF
TGCGCCAGCAGCTTGACTGGGGGCCCGAACACTGAAGCTTTCTTT
>TRBV28|TRBJ2-1|many|NA
CASSLLRFYEQFF
TGTGCCAGCAGTTTGTTAAGGTTCTATGAGCAGTTCTTC
>TRBV12-5|TRBJ2-6|NA|NA
CASQRDRDSGANVLTF
TGTGCTAGTCAACGGGACCGCGATTCTGGGGCCAACGTCCTGACTTTC
>TRBV7-2|TRBJ2-3|many|NA
CASSLTGSGTDTQYF
TGTGCCAGCAGCTTAACGGGTTCAGGGACAGATACGCAGTATTTT
>TRBV12-3/TRBV12-4|TRBJ1-1|many|TRBD1
CASSVAGTGWTEAFF
TGTGCCAGCAGTGTAGCGGGGACAGGCTGGACTGAAGCTTTCTTT
>TRBV3-1|TRBJ2-7|NA|TRBD2
CASSPDPGTSGYEQYF
TGTGCCAGCAGCCCCGACCCCGGGACTAGCGGATACGAGCAGTACTTC
>TRBV11-3|TRBJ2-7|many|NA
CASSSTGEGYEQYF
TGTGCCAGCAGCTCAACGGGAGAGGGTTACGAGCAGTACTTC
>TRBV20-1|TRBJ2-1|many|NA
CSARPPLGRNSYNEQFF
TGCAGTGCTAGACCCCCGCTGGGGCGGAACTCCTACAATGAGCAGTTCTTC
>TRBV7-8|TRBJ2-7|few|NA
CASSLVSGRNYEQYF
TGTGCCAGCAGCTTAGTTTCGGGCAGAAACTACGAGCAGTACTTC
>TRBV30|TRBJ1-5|few|NA
CAWSLGSSGTQPQHF
TGTGCCTGGAGTTTGGGGAGTTCGGGGACTCAGCCCCAGCATTTT
>TRBV7-2|TRBJ2-7|many|TRBD2
CASSLGGGRVLNEQYF
TGTGCCAGCAGCTTAGGTGGCGGGAGGGTATTGAACGAGCAGTACTTC
>TRBV20-1|TRBJ1-1|few|NA
CSARGETRDTPENTEAFF
TGCAGTGCTAGGGGGGAAACTCGGGACACCCCAGAGAACACTGAAGCTTTCTTT
>TRBV5-1|TRBJ1-2|many|NA
CASSLDQGNYGYTF
TGTGCCAGCAGTTTAGATCAGGGAAACTATGGCTACACCTTC
>TRBV6-2/TRBV6-3|TRBJ2-7|many|TRBD2
CASSYVPWREASYEQYF
TGTGCCAGCAGTTATGTTCCTTGGCGGGAGGCTTCCTACGAGCAGTACTTC
>TRBV7-9|TRBJ2-7|many|NA
CASSSIGGTDEQYF
TGTGCCAGCAGCTCCATCGGGGGGACAGACGAGCAGTACTTC
>TRBV28|TRBJ1-3|NA|NA
CASSSAGEGGNTIYF
TGTGCCAGCAGCTCTGCAGGGGAGGGAGGAAACACCATATATTTT
>TRBV6-1|TRBJ1-4|many|TRBD1
CASSYSDRETNEKLFF
TGTGCCAGCAGTTACAGCGACAGGGAGACTAATGAAAAACTGTTTTTT
>TRBV3-1|TRBJ1-1|many|TRBD1
CASSQRQGRAFF
TGTGCCAGCAGCCAGCGACAGGGAAGAGCTTTCTTT
>TRBV6-5|TRBJ2-1|NA|NA
CASSYRPDNEQFF
TGTGCCAGCAGTTACCGTCCAGACAATGAGCAGTTCTTC
>TRBV6-1|TRBJ1-4|few|NA
CASSITLVDEKLFF
TGTGCCAGCAGCATTACTTTAGTAGATGAAAAACTGTTTTTT
>TRBV20-1|TRBJ2-7|few|TRBD2
CSARTSGANEYYEQYF
TGCAGTGCCCGGACTAGCGGGGCTAACGAGTACTACGAGCAGTACTTC
>TRBV28|TRBJ2-1|few|NA
CASSYRGTGRGEQFF
TGTGCCAGCAGTTACCGAGGGACGGGGCGGGGTGAGCAGTTCTTC
>TRBV11-3|TRBJ2-7|many|TRBD1
CASSSGSGTGHYEQYF
TGTGCCAGCAGCTCAGGGTCCGGGACAGGCCACTACGAGCAGTACTTC
>TRBV11-3|TRBJ1-6|many|TRBD1
CASSSGGVNSPLHF
TGTGCCAGCAGCTCAGGGGGAGTTAATTCACCCCTCCACTTT
>TRBV4-1|TRBJ2-3|few|TRBD2
CASSQAADGGGSTDTQYF
TGCGCCAGCAGCCAAGCCGCCGATGGCGGGGGAAGCACAGATACGCAGTATTTT
>TRBV2|TRBJ2-1|NA|TRBD2
CVSKTGTGGLAGEGGRYNEQFF
TGTGTCAGCAAAACCGGGACAGGGGGACTAGCGGGAGAAGGGGGCCGCTACAATGAGCAGTTCTTC
>TRBV7-2|TRBJ2-7|many|NA
CASSFPQGGNSYEQYF
TGTGCCAGCAGCTTTCCCCAAGGAGGAAACTCCTACGAGCAGTACTTC
>TRBV29-1|TRBJ2-7|NA|NA
CSVDTSYEQYF
TGCAGCGTGGACACCTCCTACGAGCAGTACTTC
>TRBV3-1|TRBJ1-4|many|NA
CASSQDGGNNEKLFF
TGTGCCAGCAGCCAAGACGGAGGAAATAATGAAAAACTGTTTTTT
>TRBV5-1|TRBJ2-1|many|NA
CASSLSRGLGGEGINEQFF
TGCGCCAGCAGCTTGAGTCGGGGTCTCGGGGGAGAGGGCATCAATGAGCAGTTCTTC
>TRBV2|TRBJ2-1|NA|TRBD2
CASSPPGLAGGTLYNEQFF
TGTGCCAGCTCACCACCGGGACTAGCGGGAGGGACCCTCTACAATGAGCAGTTCTTC
>TRBV2|TRBJ2-4|NA|NA
CASSELETRGSGLAKNIQYF
TGTGCCAGCAGTGAATTGGAGACAAGGGGGTCGGGACTAGCCAAAAACATTCAGTACTTC
>TRBV7-9|TRBJ2-7|many|TRBD2
CASSRTSGGPYEQYF
TGTGCCAGCAGCCGGACTAGCGGGGGGCCCTACGAGCAGTACTTC
>TRBV5-6|TRBJ1-2|NA|NA
CASSQGSGYTF
TGTGCCAGCAGTCAGGGATCTGGCTACACCTTC
>TRBV28|TRBJ1-1|many|NA
CASSFRPGTSNTEAFF
TGTGCCAGCAGTTTCCGCCCCGGGACATCGAACACTGAAGCTTTCTTT
>TRBV19|TRBJ2-2|NA|NA
CASQGTGNTGELFF
TGTGCCAGTCAGGGGACCGGGAACACCGGGGAGCTGTTTTTT
>TRBV30|TRBJ2-5|many|NA
CAWSPSETQYF
TGTGCCTGGAGTCCCTCAGAGACCCAGTACTTC
>TRBV11-3|TRBJ2-1|many|NA
CASSPRPPLTDEQFF
TGTGCCAGCAGCCCCCGTCCCCCGCTCACCGATGAGCAGTTCTTC
>TRBV11-1|TRBJ1-1|many|NA
CASSWGGTEAFF
TGTGCCAGCAGTTGGGGGGGCACTGAAGCTTTCTTT
>TRBV6-1|TRBJ2-2|NA|NA
CASSGRNTGELFF
TGTGCCAGCAGTGGACGGAACACCGGGGAGCTGTTTTTT
>TRBV18|TRBJ2-7|many|NA
CASSPGSAYEQYF
TGTGCCAGCTCACCAGGGTCCGCCTACGAGCAGTACTTC
>TRBV3-1|TRBJ2-3|many|NA
CASSQDLTDTQYF
TGTGCCAGCAGCCAAGATCTAACAGATACGCAGTATTTT
>TRBV4-2|TRBJ2-1|many|NA
CASSQVARGGDEQFF
TGTGCCAGCAGCCAAGTAGCTAGGGGAGGCGATGAGCAGTTCTTC